This T cell receptor (beta chain) is drawn from a study of blood T cell repertoires in COVID-19. About the study: Both acute and convalescent COVID-19 samples were obtained from the United States, Italy and Spain. The cDNA or gDNA used as material had been derived from T cells, B-cell-depleted T cells, or PBMCs.

V dropped 7 bases and J dropped 1 base, with 7 bases sitting between them. This CDR3 has 13 amino acids. The germline V gene encodes CDR1 SNHLY and CDR2 FYNNEI. In the original processing: It was from reference gene primer amplification that nucleated cell counts were estimated. Clones were sequenced by immunoSEQ multiplex PCR, and TCRdb holds only the in-frame ones, with some missing. V, J and clone size are those of that table, while D and trimming were read from the DNA. This sample has about 290,000 clones, with around 88% found just once. This clone has a handful of counts. This clonotype was sampled from a middle-aged man with acute or convalescent COVID-19. The J gene is TRBJ2-2, the V gene TRBV2; the D is unclear. The sample was peripheral blood. CDR3 sequence: CASKAENTGELFF. For the CDR3, the DNA is TGTGCCAGCAAAGCCGAGAACACCGGGGAGCTGTTTTTT.